Listed below are T cell receptor beta chains from one sample, sequenced in a study of T cell responses to AZD1222 COVID-19 vaccine. Only in-frame clones appear in the TCRdb table, and some are missing; sequencing was by immunoSEQ multiplex PCR. This sample carries some 140,000 clones, around 90% of them seen once, and the ten largest clones take less than 2%. The sequencing here drew on peripheral blood, taken 28 days after the second AZD1222 dose. Every receptor here comes from an adult who received the AZD1222 COVID-19 vaccine. Both conserved end residues are trimmed from each CDR3. The order of the fields is V gene, CDR3 protein.

V gene: TRBV19
CDR3 protein: ASRGDWETQY

V gene: TRBV11-3
CDR3 protein: ASSLFVGNNSPLH

V gene: TRBV4-1
CDR3 protein: ASSQERQGAYTGELF

V gene: TRBV2
CDR3 protein: ASRPTGEDQPQH

V gene: TRBV30
CDR3 protein: AWSPPRQGGNQPQH

V gene: TRBV10-1
CDR3 protein: ASSSGTHTEAF

V gene: TRBV2
CDR3 protein: ASSENRGSSYEQY

V gene: TRBV5-6
CDR3 protein: ASSLGWGQNLYEQY

V gene: TRBV7-9
CDR3 protein: ASRLTNEKLF

V gene: TRBV6-5
CDR3 protein: ASRYRGNTGELF

V gene: TRBV19
CDR3 protein: ASSSGLAGATGELF

V gene: TRBV7-2
CDR3 protein: ASSLADSTGELF

V gene: TRBV5-4
CDR3 protein: ASSLGDPFMNTEAF

V gene: TRBV19
CDR3 protein: ASSIIGGARNEQF

V gene: TRBV7-8
CDR3 protein: ASSSPTEGRNSPLH

V gene: TRBV5-1
CDR3 protein: ASSLAGTGGSPLH

V gene: TRBV10-2
CDR3 protein: ASSRGLAGANVLT

V gene: TRBV23-1
CDR3 protein: ALINTEAF

V gene: TRBV3-1/TRBV3-2
CDR3 protein: ASCRLACEKLF

V gene: TRBV6-1
CDR3 protein: ASREGGGGGPGETQY

V gene: TRBV30
CDR3 protein: AWSRGGPSYGYT

V gene: TRBV6-1
CDR3 protein: ASSERWGEKAEAF

V gene: TRBV7-3
CDR3 protein: ASSLMGTGPDTQY

V gene: TRBV6-2/TRBV6-3
CDR3 protein: ASSYSRTENTGELF

V gene: TRBV7-8
CDR3 protein: ASSFGGDTEAF

V gene: TRBV5-1
CDR3 protein: ASMMGASGYNEQF

V gene: TRBV5-1
CDR3 protein: ASSLGDSGNTIY

V gene: TRBV9
CDR3 protein: ASSVGGGGPAF

V gene: TRBV30
CDR3 protein: AWSVRGREKLF

V gene: TRBV6-5
CDR3 protein: ASRDQEQF

V gene: TRBV3-1/TRBV3-2
CDR3 protein: ASSLGPLEQF

V gene: TRBV7-9
CDR3 protein: ASSLGRSLYEQY

V gene: TRBV6-6
CDR3 protein: ASSYSAGQGDDGYT

V gene: TRBV20-1
CDR3 protein: SASKVSSYNEQF

V gene: TRBV5-1
CDR3 protein: ASTVAGVSTDTQY

V gene: TRBV2
CDR3 protein: ASKADRANTGELF

V gene: TRBV30
CDR3 protein: AWRDSGNTIY

V gene: TRBV30
CDR3 protein: AWSVVGQDSPLH

V gene: TRBV27
CDR3 protein: ASNTPEGANTGELF

V gene: TRBV30
CDR3 protein: AWSIQQGRTDTQY

V gene: TRBV14
CDR3 protein: ASSRTGQNYGYT

V gene: TRBV12-3/TRBV12-4
CDR3 protein: ASSLTGWEPQH

V gene: TRBV7-9
CDR3 protein: ASSSTGKKETQY

V gene: TRBV4-1
CDR3 protein: ASSQERGASTDTQY

V gene: TRBV19
CDR3 protein: ASSISNGGQPQH